This TCR beta chain is drawn from a study of cytomegalovirus exposure and HLA in healthy donors. Whole-study findings and limits: The TCR clusters that emerged in the first cohort tended, a later analysis found, to co-occur in the 120 or so validation repertoires.

The germline V gene has CDR1 MDHEN and CDR2 SYDVKM. The length of the CDR3 is 16 residues. Trimming at V came to 1 base and at J to 7 bases, leaving 7 bases not matched to a gene. Points on this clone: What it binds is unknown.

Repertoires were generated with immunoSEQ multiplex PCR, while TCRdb's copy carries only in-frame clones and drops some. In the table there are 300,000 to 400,000 clones, roughly 88% of which are singletons. This clonotype was obtained from a young man in good health and CMV-seronegative. Sequenced input: PBMCs. The chain has TRBV28 and TRBJ1-2, with 12 bases that match TRBD1. Here the CDR3 reads CASSLLSGQGAGGYTF. For the CDR3, the DNA is TGTGCCAGCAGTTTATTATCGGGACAGGGGGCCGGTGGCTACACCTTC.